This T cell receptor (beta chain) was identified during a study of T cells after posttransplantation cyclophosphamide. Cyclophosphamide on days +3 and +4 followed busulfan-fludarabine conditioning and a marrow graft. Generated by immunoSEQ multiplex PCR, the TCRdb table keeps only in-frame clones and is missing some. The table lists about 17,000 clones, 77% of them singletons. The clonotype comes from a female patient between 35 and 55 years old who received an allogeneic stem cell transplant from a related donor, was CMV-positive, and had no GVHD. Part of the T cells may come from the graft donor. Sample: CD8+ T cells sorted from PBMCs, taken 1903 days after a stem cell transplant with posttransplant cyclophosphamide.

The CDR3, as DNA: TGTGCCAGCAGTTACTCCGGGTTTGAGCAGTTCTTC. Translating it yields CASSYSGFEQFF. The V and J genes are TRBV6-5 and TRBJ2-1; D is unclear. There are 12 residues in the CDR3. V lost 0 bases to trimming and J lost 9 bases, with 6 bases between them. CDR1 is MNHEY and CDR2 is SVGAGI in the germline V gene.